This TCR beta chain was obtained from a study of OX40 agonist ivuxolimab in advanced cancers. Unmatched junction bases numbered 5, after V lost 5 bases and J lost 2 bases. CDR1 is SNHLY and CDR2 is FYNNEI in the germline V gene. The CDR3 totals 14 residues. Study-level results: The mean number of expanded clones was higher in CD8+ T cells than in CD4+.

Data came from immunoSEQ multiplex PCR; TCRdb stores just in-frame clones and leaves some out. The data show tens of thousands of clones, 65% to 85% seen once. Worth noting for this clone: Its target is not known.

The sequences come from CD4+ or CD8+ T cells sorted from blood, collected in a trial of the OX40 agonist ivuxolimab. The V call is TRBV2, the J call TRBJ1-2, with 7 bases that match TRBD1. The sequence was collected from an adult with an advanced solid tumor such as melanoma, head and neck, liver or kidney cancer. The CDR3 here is CASSFRQGNYGYTF. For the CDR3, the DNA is TGTGCCAGCAGTTTCCGACAGGGAAACTATGGCTACACCTTC.